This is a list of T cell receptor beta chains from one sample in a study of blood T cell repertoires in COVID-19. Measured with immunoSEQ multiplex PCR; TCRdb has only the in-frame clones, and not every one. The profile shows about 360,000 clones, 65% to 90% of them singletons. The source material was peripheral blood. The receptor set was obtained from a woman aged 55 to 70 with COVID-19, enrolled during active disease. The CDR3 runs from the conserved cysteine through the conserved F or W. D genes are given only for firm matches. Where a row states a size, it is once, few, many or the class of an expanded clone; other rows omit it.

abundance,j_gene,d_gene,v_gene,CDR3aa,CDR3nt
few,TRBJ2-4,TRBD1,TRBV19,CASSIDQGANIQYF,TGTGCCAGTAGTATAGATCAGGGGGCGAACATTCAGTACTTC
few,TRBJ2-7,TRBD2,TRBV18,CASSTGLAVYEQYF,TGTGCCAGCTCCACTGGACTAGCGGTCTACGAGCAGTACTTC
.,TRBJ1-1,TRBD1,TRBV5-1,CASSPERTGGIWAEAFF,TGCGCCAGCAGCCCAGAAAGGACAGGGGGGATATGGGCTGAAGCTTTCTTT
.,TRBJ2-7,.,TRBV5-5,CASSLEGWGDYEQYF,TGTGCCAGCAGCCTGGAGGGTTGGGGCGACTACGAGCAGTACTTC
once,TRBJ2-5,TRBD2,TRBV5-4,CASSFQGRGEFQETQYF,TGTGCCAGCAGCTTTCAAGGGCGGGGGGAATTCCAAGAGACCCAGTACTTC
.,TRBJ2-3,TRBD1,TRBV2,CASSSLQGRRTDTQYF,TGTGCCAGCAGTTCCCTACAGGGGCGCCGCACAGATACGCAGTATTTT
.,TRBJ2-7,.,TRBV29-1,CSVVGSPYEQYF,TGCAGCGTTGTGGGCAGCCCCTACGAGCAGTACTTC
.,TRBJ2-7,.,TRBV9,CASSGTGYEQYF,TGTGCCAGCAGCGGAACAGGGTACGAGCAGTACTTC
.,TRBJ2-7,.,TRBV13,CASSLSGMTGARYEQYF,TGTGCCAGCAGCTTGAGCGGGATGACAGGGGCGCGTTACGAGCAGTACTTC
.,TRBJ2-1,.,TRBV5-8,CASSLQGYEQFF,TGTGCCAGCAGCTTACAGGGCTATGAGCAGTTCTTC
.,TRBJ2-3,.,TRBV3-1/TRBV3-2,CASSQVRVTDTQYF,TGTGCCAGCAGCCAAGTTCGGGTCACAGATACGCAGTATTTT
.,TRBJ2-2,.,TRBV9,CASSVEGQGWPGELFF,TGTGCCAGCAGCGTAGAAGGGCAGGGGTGGCCCGGGGAGCTGTTTTTT
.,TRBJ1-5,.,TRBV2,CASNEGGYSNQPQHF,TGTGCCAGCAACGAGGGTGGGTATAGCAATCAGCCCCAGCATTTT
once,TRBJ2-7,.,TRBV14,CASSRPGGSYEQYF,TGTGCCAGCAGCCGGCCAGGGGGGTCCTACGAGCAGTACTTC
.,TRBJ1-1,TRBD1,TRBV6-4,CASGTGDGTEAFF,TGTGCCAGCGGAACAGGGGATGGCACTGAAGCTTTCTTT
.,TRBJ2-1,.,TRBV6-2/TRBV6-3,CASSVRSRGGIYNEQFF,TGTGCCAGCAGCGTCCGAAGTAGGGGGGGGATCTACAATGAGCAGTTCTTC
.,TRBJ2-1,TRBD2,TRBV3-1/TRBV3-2,CASSLLAGGSNEQFF,TGTGCCAGCAGTCTGCTAGCGGGGGGGAGTAATGAGCAGTTCTTC
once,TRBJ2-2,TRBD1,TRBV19,CATIHGQGSTGELFF,TGTGCCACAATCCACGGACAGGGTTCCACCGGGGAGCTGTTTTTT
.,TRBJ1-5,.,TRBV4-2,CASSQESGAPNQPQHF,TGTGCCAGCAGCCAAGAATCAGGGGCGCCCAATCAGCCCCAGCATTTT
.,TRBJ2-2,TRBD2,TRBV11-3,CASSSVGLAGGTGELFF,TGTGCCAGCAGCTCAGTCGGACTAGCGGGGGGTACCGGGGAGCTGTTTTTT
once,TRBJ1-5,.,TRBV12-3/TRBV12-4,CASSLAGRQPQHF,TGTGCCAGCAGTTTGGCAGGGAGGCAGCCCCAGCATTTT
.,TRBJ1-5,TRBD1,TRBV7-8,CASSSVGQLKEPQHF,TGTGCCAGCAGCTCGGTGGGACAGCTAAAAGAGCCCCAGCATTTT
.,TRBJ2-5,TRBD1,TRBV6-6,CASSPGTGGETQYF,TGTGCCAGCAGTCCCGGGACAGGGGGAGAGACCCAGTACTTC
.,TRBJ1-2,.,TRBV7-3,CASSDQGPRPNYGYTF,TGTGCCAGCAGCGACCAGGGTCCACGTCCTAACTATGGCTACACCTTC
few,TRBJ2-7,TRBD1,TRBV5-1,CASSLQGQSPEQYF,TGCGCCAGCAGCTTGCAGGGACAGAGTCCCGAGCAGTACTTC
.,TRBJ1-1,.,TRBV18,CASSPGQSTPFF,TGTGCCAGCTCACCAGGGCAGTCGACGCCTTTCTTT
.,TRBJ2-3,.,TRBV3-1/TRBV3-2,CASSQVLAGDTQYF,TGTGCCAGCAGCCAAGTACTAGCAGGGGATACGCAGTATTTT
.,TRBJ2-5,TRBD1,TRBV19,CASSTGTGGETQYF,TGTGCCAGTAGTACAGGGACAGGGGGAGAGACCCAGTACTTC
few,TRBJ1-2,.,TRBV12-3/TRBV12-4,CASRPGGVGGYTF,TGTGCCAGCAGACCCGGGGGAGTCGGAGGCTACACCTTC
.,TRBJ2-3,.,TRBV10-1,CPAEDVEVGDTQYF,TGCCCGGCGGAGGACGTAGAGGTTGGAGATACGCAGTATTTT
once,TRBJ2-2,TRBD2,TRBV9,CASTPSGGAGGELFF,TGTGCCAGCACGCCTAGCGGGGGGGCCGGCGGGGAGCTGTTTTTT
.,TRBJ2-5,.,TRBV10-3,CAISSRTQGQETQYF,TGTGCCATCAGTTCCCGCACACAGGGTCAAGAGACCCAGTACTTC
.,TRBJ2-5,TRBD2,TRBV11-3,CASSQSSGWYTSGRETQYF,TGTGCCAGCAGCCAATCCTCCGGGTGGTATACTAGCGGGAGAGAGACCCAGTACTTC
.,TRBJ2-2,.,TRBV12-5,CASGLREGQMNTGELFF,TGTGCTAGTGGCCTCCGGGAGGGACAGATGAACACCGGGGAGCTGTTTTTT
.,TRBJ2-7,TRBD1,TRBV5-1,CASRSSSRGSSYEQYF,TGCGCCAGCAGGTCGTCGAGCAGGGGGAGCTCCTACGAGCAGTACTTC